This is a list of T cell receptor beta chains from one sample in a study of CD8+ T cells in alopecia areata. TCRdb keeps only in-frame clones here, not all; method: immunoSEQ multiplex PCR. The data show about 76,000 clones, approximately 66% seen once. The specimen was CD8+ T cells sorted from blood, collected at week 24, from a patient treated with tofacitinib. These TCRs come from a human donor with alopecia areata. Both conserved end residues are part of each CDR3. D genes are given only for firm matches. For some rows the clone size is stated as once, few or many, or as a class when expanded; others skip it.

V	D	size	J	CDR3	DNA
TRBV9	TRBD2	-	TRBJ2-7	CASSEGGGPSYEQYF	TGTGCCAGCAGCGAGGGCGGGGGGCCTTCCTACGAGCAGTACTTC
TRBV10-3	TRBD2	few	TRBJ2-2	CAIGTSGMNGELFF	TGTGCCATCGGGACTAGCGGGATGAACGGGGAGCTGTTTTTT
TRBV4-1	-	-	TRBJ1-2	CASSQDPGGDSPYGYTF	TGCGCCAGCAGCCAAGATCCGGGGGGAGACAGCCCATATGGCTACACCTTC
TRBV27	TRBD2	-	TRBJ2-1	CASSSVLIRGGNEQFF	TGTGCCAGCAGTTCCGTACTAATTCGGGGGGGGAATGAGCAGTTCTTC
TRBV2	TRBD1	-	TRBJ2-3	CASSAGDRGPDTQYF	TGTGCCAGCAGTGCCGGGGACAGGGGGCCAGATACGCAGTATTTT
TRBV6-1	-	-	TRBJ2-3	CASSEAPQVATDTQYF	TGTGCCAGCAGTGAAGCGCCCCAGGTTGCCACAGATACGCAGTATTTT
TRBV6-5	-	-	TRBJ2-1	CASRRGRVGFEQFF	TGTGCCAGCAGGAGGGGCAGGGTAGGTTTTGAGCAGTTCTTC
TRBV29-1	TRBD1	few	TRBJ1-5	CSVQPTGVGQPQHF	TGCAGCGTCCAGCCGACAGGGGTAGGTCAGCCCCAGCATTTT
TRBV7-9	-	few	TRBJ1-2	CASSPRVGRDYGYTF	TGTGCCAGCAGCCCCAGGGTGGGGCGCGACTATGGCTACACCTTC
TRBV27	TRBD2	-	TRBJ2-3	CAVGLADSTDTQYF	TGTGCCGTGGGACTAGCGGATTCCACAGATACGCAGTATTTT